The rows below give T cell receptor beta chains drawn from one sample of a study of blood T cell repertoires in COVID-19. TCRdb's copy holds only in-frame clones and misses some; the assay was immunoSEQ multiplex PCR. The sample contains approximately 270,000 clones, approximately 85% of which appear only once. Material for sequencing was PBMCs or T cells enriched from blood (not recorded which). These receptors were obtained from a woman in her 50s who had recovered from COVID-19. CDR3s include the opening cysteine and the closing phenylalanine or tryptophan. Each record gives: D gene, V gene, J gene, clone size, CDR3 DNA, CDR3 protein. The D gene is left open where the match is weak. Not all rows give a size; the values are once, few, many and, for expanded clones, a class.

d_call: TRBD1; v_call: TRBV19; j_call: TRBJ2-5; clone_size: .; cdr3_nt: TGTGCCAGTAGTGGCGGGACAGGGGGAGGCGAGACCCAGTACTTC; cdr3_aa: CASSGGTGGGETQYF
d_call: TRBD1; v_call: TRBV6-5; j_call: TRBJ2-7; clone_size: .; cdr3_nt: TGTGCCAGCAGCGGGACAGGGGGCGGGTACGAGCAGTACTTC; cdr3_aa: CASSGTGGGYEQYF
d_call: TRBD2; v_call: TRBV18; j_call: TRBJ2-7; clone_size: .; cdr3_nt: TGTGCCAGCTCACAAAGCGGGAGAGTGGCCGAGCAGTACTTC; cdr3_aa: CASSQSGRVAEQYF
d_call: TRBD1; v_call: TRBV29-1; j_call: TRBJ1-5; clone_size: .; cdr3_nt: TGCAGCGTTCGGTTGGGACAGGAGGGCAATCAGCCCCAGCATTTT; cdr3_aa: CSVRLGQEGNQPQHF
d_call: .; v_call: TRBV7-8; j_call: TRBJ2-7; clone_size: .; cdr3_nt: TGTGCCAGCAGCTTAGTTTCCAGGGTCGGCGAGCAGTACTTC; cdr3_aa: CASSLVSRVGEQYF
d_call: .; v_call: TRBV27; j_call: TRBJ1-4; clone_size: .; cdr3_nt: TGTGCCAGCACTCACCGTAGTGCAACTAATGAAAAACTGTTTTTT; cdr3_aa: CASTHRSATNEKLFF
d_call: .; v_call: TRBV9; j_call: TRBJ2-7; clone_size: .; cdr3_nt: TGTGCCAGCAGCGCCACCTGGGAGTTATCCTACGAGCAGTACTTC; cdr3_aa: CASSATWELSYEQYF
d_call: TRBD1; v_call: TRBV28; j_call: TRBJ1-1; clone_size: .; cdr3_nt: TGTGCCAGCAGAGTACAGGGGGCGCGGAACACTGAAGCTTTCTTT; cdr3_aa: CASRVQGARNTEAFF
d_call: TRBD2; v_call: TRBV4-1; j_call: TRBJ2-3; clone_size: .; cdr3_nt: TGCGCCAGCAGCCAAGGGATAGCGGGCCCAGGAGATACGCAGTATTTT; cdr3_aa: CASSQGIAGPGDTQYF
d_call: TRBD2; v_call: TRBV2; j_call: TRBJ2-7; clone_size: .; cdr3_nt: TGTGCCAGCAGGTTTACTAGCGGGAGTTACGAGCAGTACTTC; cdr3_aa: CASRFTSGSYEQYF
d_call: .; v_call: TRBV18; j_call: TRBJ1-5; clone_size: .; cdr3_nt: TGTGCCAGCTCACCTGGACTGGGGGGTCAGCCCCAGCATTTT; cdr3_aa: CASSPGLGGQPQHF
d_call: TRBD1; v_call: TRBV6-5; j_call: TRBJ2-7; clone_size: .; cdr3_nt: TGTGCCAGCAGCCAGACAGGGGTCGAGCAGTACTTC; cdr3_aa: CASSQTGVEQYF
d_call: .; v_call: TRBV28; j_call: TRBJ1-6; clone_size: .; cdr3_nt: TGTGCCAGCACCCCCGTGAGCTCCTATAATTCACCCCTCCACTTT; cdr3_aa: CASTPVSSYNSPLHF
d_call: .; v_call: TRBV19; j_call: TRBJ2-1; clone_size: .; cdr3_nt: TGTGCCAGTAGCCCAGCGGTCACCTACAATGAGCAGTTCTTC; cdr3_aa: CASSPAVTYNEQFF
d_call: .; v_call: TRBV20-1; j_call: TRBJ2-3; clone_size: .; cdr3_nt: TGCAGTGTCGACATTGCAGATACGCAGTATTTT; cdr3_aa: CSVDIADTQYF
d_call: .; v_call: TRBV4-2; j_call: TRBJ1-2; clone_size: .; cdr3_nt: TGTGCCAGCAGCCACCTACAGGCCGAGGGGGTAGGCTACACCTTC; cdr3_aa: CASSHLQAEGVGYTF
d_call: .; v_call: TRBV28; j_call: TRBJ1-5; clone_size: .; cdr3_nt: TGTGCCAGCAGTTTTGCGGGGGGCGCCCCCTCGGATCAGCCCCAGCATTTT; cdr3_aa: CASSFAGGAPSDQPQHF
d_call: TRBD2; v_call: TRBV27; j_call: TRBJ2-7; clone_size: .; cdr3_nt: TGTGCCAGCAGGCCTCTAGCGGGAGTAGGCGAGCAGTACTTC; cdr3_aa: CASRPLAGVGEQYF
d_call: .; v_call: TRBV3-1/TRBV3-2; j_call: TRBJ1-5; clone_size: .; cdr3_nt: TGTGCCAGCAGCCAATTCTACAGTGATCAGCCCCAGCATTTT; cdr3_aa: CASSQFYSDQPQHF
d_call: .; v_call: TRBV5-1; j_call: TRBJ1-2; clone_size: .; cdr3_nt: TGCGCCAGCAGCTTCGACACCGATGGCTACACCTTC; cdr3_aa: CASSFDTDGYTF
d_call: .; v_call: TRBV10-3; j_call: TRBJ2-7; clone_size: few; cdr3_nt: TGTGCCATCAGTGACGGAGGGTTTTACGAGCAGTACTTC; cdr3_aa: CAISDGGFYEQYF
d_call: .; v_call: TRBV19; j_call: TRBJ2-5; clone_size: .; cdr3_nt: TGTGCCAGTAGTCCATTTTACCAAGAGACCCAGTACTTC; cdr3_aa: CASSPFYQETQYF
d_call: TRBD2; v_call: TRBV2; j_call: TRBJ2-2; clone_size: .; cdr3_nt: TGTGCCAGCGGGAGGGCGAACACCGGGGAGCTGTTTTTT; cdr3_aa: CASGRANTGELFF
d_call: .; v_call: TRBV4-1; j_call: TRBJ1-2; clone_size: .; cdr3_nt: TGCGCCAGCAGCCAAGAGGGCCCCTTGACGGGCTACACCTTC; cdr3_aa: CASSQEGPLTGYTF
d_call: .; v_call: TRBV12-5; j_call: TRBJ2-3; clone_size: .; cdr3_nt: TGTGCTAGTGGTTTGCCCACGCGGGATACGCAGTATTTT; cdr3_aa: CASGLPTRDTQYF
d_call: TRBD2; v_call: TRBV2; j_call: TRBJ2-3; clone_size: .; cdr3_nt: TGTGCCAGCAGTGTGAGGACTAGCGGGAGGGCCCGGGGCACAGATACGCAGTATTTT; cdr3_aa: CASSVRTSGRARGTDTQYF
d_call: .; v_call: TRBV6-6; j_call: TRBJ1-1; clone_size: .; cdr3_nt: TGTGCCAGCAGTTACTCTCAGGGGAGGAACACTGAAGCTTTCTTT; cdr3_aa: CASSYSQGRNTEAFF
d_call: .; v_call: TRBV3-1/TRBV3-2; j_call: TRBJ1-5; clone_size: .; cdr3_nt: TGTGCCAGCAGCCCTACGGCGGGGGGGCTCAATCAGCCCCAGCATTTT; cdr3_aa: CASSPTAGGLNQPQHF
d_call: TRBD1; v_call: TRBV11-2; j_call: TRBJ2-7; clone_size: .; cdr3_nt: TGTGCCAGCAGCTACCGACAGGGTCGCTCCTACGAGCAGTACTTC; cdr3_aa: CASSYRQGRSYEQYF
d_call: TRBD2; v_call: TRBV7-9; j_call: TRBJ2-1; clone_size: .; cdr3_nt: TGTGCCAGCAGCCAAATAGCGGGAGGGTACAATGAGCAGTTCTTC; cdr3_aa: CASSQIAGGYNEQFF
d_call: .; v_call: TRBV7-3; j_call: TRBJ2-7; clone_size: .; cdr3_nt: TGTGCCAGCAGCTTAGAAGCAGGACAGCGATACGAGCAGTACTTC; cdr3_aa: CASSLEAGQRYEQYF
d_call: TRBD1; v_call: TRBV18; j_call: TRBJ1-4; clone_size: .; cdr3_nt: TGTGCCAGCTCACGACAGGGGGTCTCTGAAAAACTGTTTTTT; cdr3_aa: CASSRQGVSEKLFF